This T cell receptor beta chain was captured in a study of blood T cell repertoires in COVID-19 (dated by TCRdb to the early 2020s). Some background on the complete study: Samples from collaborators originated in the United States, Italy and Spain and spanned both the acute and convalescent phases of COVID-19. The repertoires were made available in a free public database intended to serve as a resource for research on the immune response to SARS-CoV-2. The material from the prospective study consisted of cDNA or gDNA derived from T cells, B-cell-depleted T cells, or PBMCs. Deeply sampled blood TCRbeta repertoires from subjects exposed to, actively infected with, or recovered from COVID-19 were included in the dataset. Samples were obtained from the ongoing ImmuneRACE study (first 160 participants) and from some 1,300 subjects provided by 6 global collaborators. A de-identified subject ID, COVID-19 status, age in years and sex were almost always included in the sample metadata. Where available, HLA class I and class II types were obtained from metadata supplied by the sample provider rather than from assay-based typing.

The immunoSEQ Assay, a bias-controlled multiplex PCR, was used to amplify TCRbeta CDR3 regions from genomic DNA. The original pipeline was this. The number of nucleated cells in each sample was estimated by amplification of reference gene primers within the assay. Sequence reads were collapsed and filtered to measure the absolute abundance of every unique TCRbeta CDR3 rearrangement. For each sample, productive Simpson clonality was calculated as the square root of Simpson's diversity index across productive rearrangements. TCRdb obtained this table from immuneACCESS and retained in-frame rearrangements with V and J assigned. These tables miss some clones; where compared with another copy, unresolved V genes account for less than half of the shortfall, and the remainder is unexplained. V, J and clone size derive from that table, while D and trimming were established from the DNA sequence. This sample gives roughly 79,000 clones in total; approximately 82% of them show up just once. Of the sample, roughly 7.3% is held by the ten largest clones.

Whole blood was collected in K2EDTA tubes by collaborating institutions according to the institutions' own protocols. Collaborator samples were shipped for TCRbeta analysis as frozen whole blood, isolated PBMCs, or DNA extracted from either sample type. CDR1 and CDR2 were assigned from the germline V gene as SGHDN and FVKESK. The CDR3 contains 15 residues, cysteine and phenylalanine counted. CDR3 DNA is the only sequence kept; it has 45 bases, read in frame from the first base. At the junction V is shortened by 1 base and J by 9 bases, with 13 bases in between. Paper-wide results and their limitations: How much clinical and demographic metadata was included differed by source and by participant, and the metadata was provided uncurated.

For this clone: No cognate antigen has been identified for it. No base-level quality is on record; no much larger clone is a single base apart.

The origin of this receptor is a human donor in a cohort sampled during active COVID-19. This chain joins TRBV14 to TRBJ1-6; the D segment could be TRBD1, given 5 matching bases. Material: peripheral blood. CDR3 region: CASSQVGGGPSPLHF. The base sequence is TGTGCCAGCAGCCAAGTAGGCGGGGGACCTTCACCCCTCCACTTT.